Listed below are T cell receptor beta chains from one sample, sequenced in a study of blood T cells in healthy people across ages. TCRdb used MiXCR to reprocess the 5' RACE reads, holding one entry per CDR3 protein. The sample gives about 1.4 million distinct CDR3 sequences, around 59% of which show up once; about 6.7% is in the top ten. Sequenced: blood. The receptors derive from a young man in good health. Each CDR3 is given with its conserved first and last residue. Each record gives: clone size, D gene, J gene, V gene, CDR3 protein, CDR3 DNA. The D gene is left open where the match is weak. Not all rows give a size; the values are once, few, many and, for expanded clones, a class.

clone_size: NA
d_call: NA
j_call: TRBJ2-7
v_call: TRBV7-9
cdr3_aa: CASSFPLGQFHEQYF
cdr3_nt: TGTGCCAGCAGCTTTCCCCTAGGACAGTTCCACGAGCAGTACTTC

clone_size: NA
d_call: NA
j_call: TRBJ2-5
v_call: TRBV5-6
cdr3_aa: CASSLFGVRETQYF
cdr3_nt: TGTGCCAGCAGCTTGTTCGGGGTGAGGGAGACCCAGTACTTC

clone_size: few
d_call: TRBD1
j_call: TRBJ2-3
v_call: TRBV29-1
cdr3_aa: CSLTDREDTQYF
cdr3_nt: TGCAGCTTAACCGACAGGGAGGATACGCAGTATTTT

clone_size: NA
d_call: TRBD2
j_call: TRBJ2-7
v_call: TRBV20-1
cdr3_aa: CSARDPSGGTYEQYF
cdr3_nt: TGCAGTGCTAGAGATCCCAGCGGGGGAACCTACGAGCAGTACTTC

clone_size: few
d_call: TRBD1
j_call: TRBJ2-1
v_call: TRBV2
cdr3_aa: CASRWTGAYNEQFF
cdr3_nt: TGTGCCAGCAGATGGACAGGGGCCTACAATGAGCAGTTCTTC

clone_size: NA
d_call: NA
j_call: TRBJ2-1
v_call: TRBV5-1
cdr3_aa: CASSPDTANEQFF
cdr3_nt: TGCGCCAGCAGCCCAGACACTGCGAATGAGCAGTTCTTC

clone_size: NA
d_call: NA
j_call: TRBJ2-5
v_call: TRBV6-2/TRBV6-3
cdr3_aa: CASRVGEQETQYF
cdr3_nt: TGTGCCAGCAGGGTTGGGGAACAAGAGACCCAGTACTTC

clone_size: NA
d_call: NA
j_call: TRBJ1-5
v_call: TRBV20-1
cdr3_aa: CSATDGVVSNQPQHF
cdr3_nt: TGCAGTGCCACCGACGGAGTGGTCAGCAATCAGCCCCAGCATTTT

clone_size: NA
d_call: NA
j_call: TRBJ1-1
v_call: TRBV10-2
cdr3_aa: CASSGLSGTEAFF
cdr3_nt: TGCGCCAGCAGTGGACTTTCAGGGACTGAAGCTTTCTTT

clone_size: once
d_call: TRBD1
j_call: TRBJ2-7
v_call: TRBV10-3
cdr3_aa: CAISPRDRGLEQYF
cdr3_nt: TGTGCCATCAGTCCCCGGGACAGGGGGCTCGAGCAGTACTTC

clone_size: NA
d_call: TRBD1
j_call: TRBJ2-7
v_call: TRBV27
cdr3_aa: CASSPTGQGCEQYF
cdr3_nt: TGTGCCAGCAGCCCAACGGGACAGGGGTGCGAGCAGTACTTC

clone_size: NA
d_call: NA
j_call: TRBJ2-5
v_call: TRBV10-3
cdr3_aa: CAIRGDHQETQYF
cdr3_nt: TGTGCCATCAGGGGGGACCATCAAGAGACCCAGTACTTC

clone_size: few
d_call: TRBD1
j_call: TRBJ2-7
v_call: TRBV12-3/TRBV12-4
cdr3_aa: CASSLGGQGTWEQYF
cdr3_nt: TGTGCCAGCAGTTTGGGGGGACAGGGGACTTGGGAGCAGTACTTC

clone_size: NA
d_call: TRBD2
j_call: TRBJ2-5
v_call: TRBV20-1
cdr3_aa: CSARFVGLASETQYF
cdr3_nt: TGCAGTGCTAGATTTGTCGGACTAGCCTCGGAGACCCAGTACTTC

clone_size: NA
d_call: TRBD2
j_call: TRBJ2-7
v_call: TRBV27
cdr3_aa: CASRSSGSLYEQYF
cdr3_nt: TGTGCCAGCAGGTCTAGCGGGAGTTTGTACGAGCAGTACTTC

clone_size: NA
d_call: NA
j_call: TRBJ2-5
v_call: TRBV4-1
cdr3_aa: CASSQEDISQETQYF
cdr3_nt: TGCGCCAGCAGCCAAGAAGACATAAGCCAAGAGACCCAGTACTTC

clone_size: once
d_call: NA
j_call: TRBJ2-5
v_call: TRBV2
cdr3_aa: CASRNEYVGETPYF
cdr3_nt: TGTGCCAGCAGGAATGAGTACGTGGGGGAGACCCCGTACTTC

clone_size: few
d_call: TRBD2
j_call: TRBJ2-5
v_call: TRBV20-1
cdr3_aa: CGPGLAGETQYF
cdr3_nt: TGCGGACCGGGACTAGCGGGGGAGACCCAGTACTTC

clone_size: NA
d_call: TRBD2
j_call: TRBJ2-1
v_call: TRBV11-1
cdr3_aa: CASRRLAENNEQFF
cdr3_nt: TGTGCCAGCAGGCGACTAGCGGAAAACAATGAGCAGTTCTTC

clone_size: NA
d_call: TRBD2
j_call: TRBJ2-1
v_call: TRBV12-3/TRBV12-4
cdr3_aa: CASTLGGAGEQFF
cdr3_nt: TGTGCCAGCACTCTCGGGGGGGCCGGTGAGCAGTTCTTC

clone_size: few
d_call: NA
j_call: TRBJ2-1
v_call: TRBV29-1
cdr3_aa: CSVCRVDNEQFF
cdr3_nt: TGCAGCGTCTGTAGGGTTGACAATGAGCAGTTCTTC

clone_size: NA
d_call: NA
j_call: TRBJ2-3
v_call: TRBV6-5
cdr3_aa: CASSYASWADTQYF
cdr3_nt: TGTGCCAGCAGTTACGCCTCTTGGGCAGATACGCAGTATTTT

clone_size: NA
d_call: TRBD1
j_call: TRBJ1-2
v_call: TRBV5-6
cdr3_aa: CASSLFNGDRGLWGYTF
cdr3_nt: TGTGCCAGCAGCTTGTTTAATGGTGACAGGGGGCTCTGGGGCTACACCTTC

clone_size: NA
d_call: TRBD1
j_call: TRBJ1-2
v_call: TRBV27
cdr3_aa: CASSIRTGGGGYTF
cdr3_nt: TGTGCCAGCAGTATTCGGACAGGGGGTGGTGGCTACACCTTC

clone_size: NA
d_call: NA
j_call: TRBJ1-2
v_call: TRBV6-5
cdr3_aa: CASSYGTTGLNYGYTF
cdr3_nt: TGTGCCAGCAGTTACGGCACCACAGGCTTAAACTATGGCTACACCTTC

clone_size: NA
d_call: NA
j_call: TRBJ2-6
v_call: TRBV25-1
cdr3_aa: CASSSVPPGANVLTF
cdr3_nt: TGTGCCAGCAGTTCCGTACCCCCTGGGGCCAACGTCCTGACTTTC

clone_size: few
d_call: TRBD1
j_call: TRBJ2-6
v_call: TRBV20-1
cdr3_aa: CSAPGQRRSGANVLTF
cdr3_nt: TGCAGTGCTCCGGGACAGCGACGCTCTGGGGCCAACGTCCTGACTTTC